Listed below are T cell receptor beta chains from one sample, sequenced in a study of cytomegalovirus exposure and HLA in healthy donors. Measured with immunoSEQ multiplex PCR; TCRdb has only the in-frame clones, and not every one. Counted here are about 160,000 clones, approximately 90% occurring once; the ten biggest clones make up about 0.93%. The specimen was PBMCs. These receptors all stem from a woman under 40 in good health and CMV-seronegative. Each CDR3 is given with its conserved first and last residue. A D gene is named only where the DNA matches it firmly. For some rows the clone size is stated as once, few or many, or as a class when expanded; others skip it.

D,V,J,length,size,CDR3,DNA
-,TRBV10-2,TRBJ2-3,13,few,CASSVGQTDTQYF,TGCGCCAGCAGTGTGGGGCAAACAGATACGCAGTATTTT
-,TRBV7-6,TRBJ1-2,15,-,CASSFRRNSALGYTF,TGTGCCAGCAGCTTTCGTAGAAATTCCGCCCTCGGCTACACCTTC
TRBD1,TRBV10-1,TRBJ2-7,15,-,CARATEIGTGYEQYF,TGCGCTAGGGCGACAGAGATAGGGACAGGATACGAGCAGTACTTC
-,TRBV14,TRBJ1-2,14,-,CASSHLTENYGYTF,TGTGCCAGCAGCCACTTGACAGAGAACTATGGCTACACCTTC
TRBD2,TRBV7-8,TRBJ2-7,17,-,CASSLASGAGGTYEQYF,TGTGCCAGCAGCTTAGCTTCGGGGGCGGGAGGTACCTACGAGCAGTACTTC
TRBD1,TRBV28,TRBJ1-2,14,-,CASSLRTGWYGYTF,TGTGCCAGCAGTCTCCGGACAGGATGGTATGGCTACACCTTC
TRBD2,TRBV6-1,TRBJ2-1,15,-,CASSEIRGGGNEQFF,TGTGCCAGCAGTGAAATCCGGGGGGGAGGCAATGAGCAGTTCTTC
-,TRBV18,TRBJ1-3,15,-,CASSNTGISGNTIYF,TGTGCCAGCTCAAACACCGGGATTTCTGGAAACACCATATATTTT
-,TRBV5-8,TRBJ1-6,14,-,CASSLEAGVSPLHF,TGTGCCAGCAGCTTGGAGGCAGGGGTGTCACCCCTCCACTTT
TRBD2,TRBV10-1,TRBJ2-1,21,-,CASSGPRVAGGYQSSYNEQFF,TGCGCCAGCAGTGGGCCGAGGGTGGCGGGAGGGTATCAGAGCTCCTACAATGAGCAGTTCTTC
-,TRBV11-3,TRBJ2-2,13,-,CASSASHTGELFF,TGTGCCAGCAGCGCGTCTCACACCGGGGAGCTGTTTTTT
TRBD1,TRBV18,TRBJ1-2,14,few,CASSPKDRGYGYTF,TGTGCCAGCTCACCAAAGGACAGGGGCTATGGCTACACCTTC
-,TRBV5-1,TRBJ1-5,15,-,CASSRGGTSNQPQHF,TGCGCCAGCAGCCGGGGAGGTACAAGCAATCAGCCCCAGCATTTT
TRBD1,TRBV5-5,TRBJ1-1,11,-,CASSTRQGVFF,TGTGCCAGCAGCACCCGACAGGGGGTCTTCTTT
-,TRBV19,TRBJ1-1,15,-,CATSGVGGGWGEAFF,TGTGCCACATCGGGAGTGGGAGGCGGCTGGGGTGAAGCTTTCTTT
-,TRBV5-4,TRBJ2-5,16,once,CASSSAVGLGAKTQYF,TGTGCCAGCAGCTCCGCCGTGGGGTTGGGGGCGAAGACCCAGTACTTC
-,TRBV5-4,TRBJ1-1,13,few,CASSLASVTEAFF,TGTGCCAGCAGCTTGGCTTCAGTCACTGAAGCTTTCTTT
-,TRBV7-8,TRBJ1-2,15,-,CASSFADRRLEGYTF,TGTGCCAGCAGCTTTGCTGACAGGCGGTTAGAGGGCTACACCTTC
-,TRBV19,TRBJ1-2,13,few,CASSPLTGYGYTF,TGTGCCAGTAGTCCTCTTACAGGGTATGGCTACACCTTC
TRBD1,TRBV6-6,TRBJ1-4,15,-,CASSYGDRGNEKLFF,TGTGCCAGCAGTTACGGGGACAGGGGGAACGAAAAACTGTTTTTT
TRBD1,TRBV7-9,TRBJ1-3,17,-,CASSRALGTGDGNTIYF,TGTGCCAGCAGCCGTGCCTTGGGGACAGGGGACGGAAACACCATATATTTT
-,TRBV7-9,TRBJ2-7,14,-,CASSLENSMYEQYF,TGTGCCAGCAGCTTAGAAAACAGCATGTACGAGCAGTACTTC
TRBD1,TRBV27,TRBJ2-5,15,-,CASSLVADRVGTQYF,TGTGCCAGCAGCCTCGTAGCGGACAGGGTAGGGACCCAGTACTTC
TRBD1,TRBV2,TRBJ2-5,13,-,CARLRGRQETQYF,TGTGCCAGACTTAGGGGGCGGCAAGAGACCCAGTACTTC
-,TRBV6-5,TRBJ1-2,14,-,CASSRQANSYGYTF,TGTGCCAGCAGTAGACAAGCAAACAGCTATGGCTACACCTTC
TRBD2,TRBV6-6,TRBJ2-5,15,-,CASRPGGTSATTQYF,TGTGCCAGCAGGCCGGGGGGGACATCGGCCACGACCCAGTACTTC
-,TRBV28,TRBJ2-2,13,-,CASSLFQIGELFF,TGTGCCAGCAGTTTATTTCAGATCGGGGAGCTGTTTTTT
-,TRBV4-3,TRBJ2-7,13,once,CASSQGGSYEQYF,TGCGCCAGCAGCCAAGGCGGCTCCTACGAGCAGTACTTC
-,TRBV27,TRBJ1-5,15,-,CASSPHMTFNQPQHF,TGTGCCAGCAGTCCCCACATGACATTTAATCAGCCCCAGCATTTT
TRBD1,TRBV15,TRBJ1-3,18,-,CATSRDMTGKGFGNTIYF,TGTGCCACCAGCAGAGATATGACAGGGAAGGGCTTCGGAAACACCATATATTTT
TRBD2,TRBV9,TRBJ2-5,14,-,CASSWEGSGETQYF,TGTGCCAGCAGTTGGGAGGGCTCGGGGGAGACCCAGTACTTC
-,TRBV29-1,TRBJ2-1,11,-,CSVALAGEQFF,TGCAGCGTCGCCCTAGCTGGTGAGCAGTTCTTC
TRBD2,TRBV7-9,TRBJ2-1,16,many,CASSPRLAGEYNEQFF,TGTGCCAGCAGCCCCAGGCTAGCGGGAGAATACAATGAGCAGTTCTTC
-,TRBV7-9,TRBJ2-5,14,-,CASSLAEQQVTQYF,TGTGCCAGCAGCTTAGCCGAGCAACAGGTGACCCAGTACTTC
-,TRBV7-8,TRBJ2-1,15,-,CASSNQRIPYNEQFF,TGTGCCAGCAGCAACCAGCGGATTCCCTACAATGAGCAGTTCTTC
TRBD2,TRBV4-2,TRBJ2-5,16,-,CASSHLAGGPEETQYF,TGTGCCAGCAGCCATTTAGCGGGAGGGCCGGAAGAGACCCAGTACTTC
-,TRBV9,TRBJ1-1,14,few,CASSVGGQNTEAFF,TGTGCCAGCAGCGTAGGTGGGCAGAACACTGAAGCTTTCTTT
-,TRBV27,TRBJ1-2,17,-,CASSLSIIGGGTYGYTF,TGTGCCAGCAGTTTATCGATAATTGGGGGCGGTACCTATGGCTACACCTTC
TRBD2,TRBV4-1,TRBJ2-7,16,-,CASSQLAGAVTYEQYF,TGCGCCAGCAGCCAACTAGCGGGAGCGGTCACCTACGAGCAGTACTTC
-,TRBV10-3,TRBJ1-1,14,-,CAITQGPMNTEAFF,TGTGCCATCACTCAGGGCCCCATGAACACTGAAGCTTTCTTT
TRBD2,TRBV6-1,TRBJ2-7,15,-,CASSGTSGPGGEQYF,TGTGCCAGCAGTGGTACTAGCGGACCCGGAGGGGAGCAGTACTTC
-,TRBV19,TRBJ1-4,14,-,CASSLRGDNEKLFF,TGTGCCAGTAGTCTTCGGGGGGATAATGAAAAACTGTTTTTT
-,TRBV18,TRBJ1-2,14,-,CASEGLGEPYGYTF,TGTGCCAGCGAAGGGCTAGGGGAACCCTATGGCTACACCTTC
TRBD1,TRBV5-8,TRBJ2-1,16,-,CASSRGTASSYNEQFF,TGTGCCAGCAGCAGAGGGACAGCAAGCTCCTACAATGAGCAGTTCTTC
-,TRBV10-3,TRBJ2-2,14,-,CAISGSANTGELFF,TGTGCCATCAGTGGGTCGGCCAACACCGGGGAGCTGTTTTTT
-,TRBV18,TRBJ2-1,16,-,CASSPPLVATNNEQFF,TGTGCCAGCTCACCACCGTTAGTAGCGACTAACAATGAGCAGTTCTTC
TRBD1,TRBV5-1,TRBJ1-2,14,-,CASSLRDSDYGYTF,TGCGCCAGCAGCCTCCGGGACAGCGACTATGGCTACACCTTC
-,TRBV23-1,TRBJ2-3,14,once,CASSQSGGRDTQYF,TGCGCCAGCAGTCAATCCGGGGGAAGAGATACGCAGTATTTT
-,TRBV12-1,TRBJ2-5,12,-,CASTPGRGTQYF,TGTGCCAGCACCCCCGGGCGGGGGACCCAGTACTTC
-,TRBV28,TRBJ2-2,14,-,CASSLGRDNGELFF,TGTGCCAGCAGTTTAGGCAGGGATAACGGGGAGCTGTTTTTT
-,TRBV28,TRBJ1-5,15,-,CASSPGGPSNQPQHF,TGTGCCAGCAGTCCGGGAGGGCCGTCGAATCAGCCCCAGCATTTT
TRBD1,TRBV27,TRBJ1-5,17,-,CASSPLRTGTGQEPQHF,TGTGCCAGCAGCCCTCTACGAACCGGGACAGGGCAGGAGCCCCAGCATTTT
TRBD2,TRBV6-5,TRBJ2-7,13,few,CASSKREGYEQYF,TGTGCCAGCAGTAAGCGGGAGGGCTACGAGCAGTACTTC